These 8 T cell receptor beta chains were all obtained from the same sample, sequenced in a study of T cell repertoires in cytomegalovirus infection (dated by TCRdb to between 2018 and 2021). Sequencing relied on an Illumina HiSeq 1500. TCRdb cleaned the public reads at Q25 with fastp, built clones with MiXCR and kept in-frame beta chains. When rows share a CDR3 protein, they turn into one entry using the most common DNA and genes. A total of 300,000 to 400,000 distinct CDR3 sequences appear in this sample, about a sixth of them only once. The ten largest clones add up to around 8.6% of the sample. Input material: PBMCs. These TCRs come from a human donor in good health (CMV status not recorded). Some clones in this sample may be carry-over from other donors' samples.

This clonotype was counted ten times or more. V usage is TRBV7-2 and J usage is TRBJ2-7; D is uncertain. CDR3 length: 16 residues. V lost 2 bases, J lost 0 bases, and 14 bases lay in between. CDR1 and CDR2 from the germline V gene are SGHTA and FQGNSA. CDR3: CASSLRLAKSSYEQYF. The CDR3 region has the DNA TGTGCCAGCAGCTTAAGGCTGGCTAAGAGCTCCTACGAGCAGTACTTC.

This clonotype showed up many times. The V and J genes are TRBV7-2 and TRBJ1-6; D may be TRBD1 (5 bases). CDR1 and CDR2 (germline): SGHTA, FQGNSA. Trimming shortened V by 3 bases and J by 9 bases, and 12 bases separated the two germline ends. The CDR3 covers 14 residues. CDR3 DNA: TGTGCCAGCAGCTTTTATGGGCAGGGTTCACCCCTCCACTTT. Translating gives CASSFYGQGSPLHF.

In this sample, this clonotype turned up many times. This sequence joins TRBV7-6 and TRBJ1-1; D remains unclear. The CDR3 contains 13 residues. V dropped 2 bases and J dropped 3 bases, with 7 bases sitting between them. Germline loops: CDR1 SGHVS, CDR2 FNYEAQ. Here the CDR3 DNA reads TGTGCCAGCAGCTTACAAGTAGACACTGAAGCTTTCTTT. This sequence encodes CASSLQVDTEAFF.

This sequence joins TRBV28 and TRBJ2-1; 7 bases line up with TRBD1. Per the germline V gene, CDR1 is MDHEN and CDR2 is SYDVKM. V dropped 5 bases and J dropped 8; count of bases not matched to a gene: 3. CDR3 length equals 12 residues. CDR3 DNA sequence: TGTGCCAGCAGTACCACAGGGGATGAGCAGTTCTTC. Its protein product is CASSTTGDEQFF.

This clonotype has at least ten counts. The chain employs TRBV6-1 and TRBJ2-6; D is perhaps TRBD1 (6 bases). This CDR3 has 15 amino acids. Deletions cut 7 bases from V and 4 bases from J, with 14 bases between. Germline V gene data show CDR1 as MNHNS and CDR2 as SASEGT. Here the CDR3 reads CASNAAGAGANVLTF. CDR3 nucleotides: TGTGCCAGCAACGCCGCAGGGGCCGGGGCCAACGTCCTGACTTTC.

The chain carries TRBV7-2 and TRBJ2-7; 8 bases are a match to TRBD1. CDR3 length: 14 amino acids. After removal of 5 bases from V and 7 bases from J, the junction contained 10 bases not matched to a gene. CDR1 is SGHTA and CDR2 is FQGNSA in the germline V gene. CDR3 sequence reads: CASSPWTGPREQYF. CDR3 in DNA: TGTGCCAGCAGCCCCTGGACAGGGCCCCGAGAGCAGTACTTC.

This clonotype has just a few counts. For the CDR3, the DNA is TGTGCCATCAGGTTGGGATCCCCCTACGAGCAGTACTTC. It codes for CAIRLGSPYEQYF. The V gene is TRBV10-3, the J gene TRBJ2-7; unclear D gene. The germline V gene encodes CDR1 ENHRY and CDR2 SYGVKD. Deletions cut 6 bases from V and 2 bases from J, with 11 bases between. The CDR3 totals 13 residues.

This clonotype turned up a few times. J is TRBJ2-7 and V is TRBV6-5; 10 nucleotides agree with TRBD2. The trim removed 4 bases at V and 5 bases at J, leaving 5 bases unmatched. Germline V lookup: CDR1 MNHEY, CDR2 SVGAGI. The CDR3 spans 14 residues. The CDR3: CASSSLAGANEQYF. The CDR3 nucleotides are TGTGCCAGCAGTTCTCTAGCGGGAGCCAACGAGCAGTACTTC.